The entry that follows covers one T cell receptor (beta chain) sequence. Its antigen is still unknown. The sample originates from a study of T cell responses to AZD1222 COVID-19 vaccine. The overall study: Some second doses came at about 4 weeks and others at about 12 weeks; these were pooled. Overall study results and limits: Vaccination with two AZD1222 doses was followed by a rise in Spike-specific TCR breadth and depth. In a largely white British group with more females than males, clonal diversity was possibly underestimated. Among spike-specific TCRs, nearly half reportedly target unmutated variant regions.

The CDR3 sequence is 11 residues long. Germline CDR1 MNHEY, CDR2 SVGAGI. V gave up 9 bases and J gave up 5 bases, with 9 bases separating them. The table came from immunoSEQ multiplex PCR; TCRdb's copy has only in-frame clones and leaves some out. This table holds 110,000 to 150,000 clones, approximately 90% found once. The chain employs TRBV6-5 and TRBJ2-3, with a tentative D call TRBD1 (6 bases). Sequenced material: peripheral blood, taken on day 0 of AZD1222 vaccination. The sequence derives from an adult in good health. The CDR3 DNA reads TGTGCCAGTAAAGGGGGAGATACGCAGTATTTT. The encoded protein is CASKGGDTQYF.